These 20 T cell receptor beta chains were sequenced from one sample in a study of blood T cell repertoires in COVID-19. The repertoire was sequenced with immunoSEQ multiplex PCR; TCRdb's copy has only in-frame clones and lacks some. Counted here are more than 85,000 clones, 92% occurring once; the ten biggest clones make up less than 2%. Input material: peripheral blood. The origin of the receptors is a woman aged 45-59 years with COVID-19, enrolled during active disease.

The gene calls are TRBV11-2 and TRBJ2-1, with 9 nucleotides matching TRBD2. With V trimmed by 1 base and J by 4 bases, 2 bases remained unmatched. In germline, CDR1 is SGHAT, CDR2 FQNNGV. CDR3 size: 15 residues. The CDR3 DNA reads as TGTGCCAGCAGCTTAGTAGCGGGGGTTTACAATGAGCAGTTCTTC. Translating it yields CASSLVAGVYNEQFF.

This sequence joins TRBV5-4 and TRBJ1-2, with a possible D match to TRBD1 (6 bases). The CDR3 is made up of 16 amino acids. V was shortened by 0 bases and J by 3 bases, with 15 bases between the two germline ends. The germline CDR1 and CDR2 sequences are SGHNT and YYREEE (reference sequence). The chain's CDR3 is CASSLGGGSRDYGYTF. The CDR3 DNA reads TGTGCCAGCAGCTTGGGCGGGGGCAGTCGTGACTATGGCTACACCTTC.

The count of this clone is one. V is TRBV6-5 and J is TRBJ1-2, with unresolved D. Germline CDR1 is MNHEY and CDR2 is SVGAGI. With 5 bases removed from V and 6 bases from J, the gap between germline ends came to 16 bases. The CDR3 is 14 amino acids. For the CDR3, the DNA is TGTGCCAGCAGTCAGAATTTGGCAGTTGATGGCTACACCTTC. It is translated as CASSQNLAVDGYTF.

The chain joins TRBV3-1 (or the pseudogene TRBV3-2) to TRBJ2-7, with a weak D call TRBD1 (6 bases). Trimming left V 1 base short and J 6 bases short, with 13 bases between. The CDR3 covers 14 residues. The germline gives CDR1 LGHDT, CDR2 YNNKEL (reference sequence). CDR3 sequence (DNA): TGTGCCAGCAGCCAAGTCCGAAGGGGGAGCGAGCAGTACTTC. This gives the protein CASSQVRRGSEQYF.

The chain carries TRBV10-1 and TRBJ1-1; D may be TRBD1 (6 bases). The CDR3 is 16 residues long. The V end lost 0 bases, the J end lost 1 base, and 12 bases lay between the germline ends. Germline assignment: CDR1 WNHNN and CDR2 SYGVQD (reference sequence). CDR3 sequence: CASSESRGGRNTEAFF. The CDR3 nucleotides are TGCGCCAGCAGTGAGTCTCGCGGGGGGCGGAACACTGAAGCTTTCTTT.

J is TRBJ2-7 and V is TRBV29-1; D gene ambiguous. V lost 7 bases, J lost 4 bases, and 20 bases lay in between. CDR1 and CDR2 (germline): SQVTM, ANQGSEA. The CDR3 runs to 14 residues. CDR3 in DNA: TGCAGCGCGAAACAGATGGATGGGCAGTACGAGCAGTACGTC. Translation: CSAKQMDGQYEQYV.

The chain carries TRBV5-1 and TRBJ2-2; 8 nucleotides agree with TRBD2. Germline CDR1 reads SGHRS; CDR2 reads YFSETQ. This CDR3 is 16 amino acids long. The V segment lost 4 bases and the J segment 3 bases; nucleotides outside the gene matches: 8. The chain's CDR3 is CASSVSSGGHTGELFF. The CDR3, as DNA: TGCGCCAGCAGCGTTTCCTCGGGGGGGCACACCGGGGAGCTGTTTTTT.

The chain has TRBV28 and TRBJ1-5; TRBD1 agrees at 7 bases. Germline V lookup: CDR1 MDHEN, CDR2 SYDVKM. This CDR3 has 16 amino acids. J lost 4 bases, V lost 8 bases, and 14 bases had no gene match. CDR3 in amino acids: CASHSLGTDKNQPQHF. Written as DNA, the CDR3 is TGTGCCAGCCACTCACTCGGGACAGACAAGAATCAGCCCCAGCATTTT.

Here the CDR3 DNA reads TGTGCCAGCAGTTTAAGGGGAGAGACCCAGTACTTC. It translates to CASSLRGETQYF. This chain links TRBV12-3 or TRBV12-4 with TRBJ2-5; D might be TRBD1 (5 bases). The CDR3 totals 12 residues. The germline V and J ends were trimmed by 2 bases and 4 bases, with 5 bases remaining between them.

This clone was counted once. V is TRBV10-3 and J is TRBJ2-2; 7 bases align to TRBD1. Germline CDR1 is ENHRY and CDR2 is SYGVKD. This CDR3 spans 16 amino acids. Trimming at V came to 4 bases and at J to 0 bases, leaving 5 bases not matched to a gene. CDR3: CAISATGTANTGELFF. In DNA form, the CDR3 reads TGTGCCATCAGTGCTACCGGGACAGCGAACACCGGGGAGCTGTTTTTT.

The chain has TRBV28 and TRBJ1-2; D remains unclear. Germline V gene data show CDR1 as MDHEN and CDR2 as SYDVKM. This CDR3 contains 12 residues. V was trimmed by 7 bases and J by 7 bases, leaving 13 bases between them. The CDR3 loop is CASNSPFSGYTF. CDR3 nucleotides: TGTGCCAGCAACTCCCCATTTAGTGGCTACACCTTC.

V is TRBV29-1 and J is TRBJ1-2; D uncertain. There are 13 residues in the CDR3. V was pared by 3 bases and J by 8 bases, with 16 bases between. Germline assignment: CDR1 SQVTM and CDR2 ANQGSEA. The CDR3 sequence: CSVDLTRYGGYTF. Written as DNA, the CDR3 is TGCAGCGTTGACCTTACCCGTTATGGCGGCTACACCTTC.

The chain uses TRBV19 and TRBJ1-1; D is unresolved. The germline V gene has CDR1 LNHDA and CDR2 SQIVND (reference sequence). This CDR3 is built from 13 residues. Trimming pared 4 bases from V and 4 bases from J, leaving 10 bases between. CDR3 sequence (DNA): TGTGCCAGTAGTAGATCCCGGGGCACTGAAGCTTTCTTT. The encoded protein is CASSRSRGTEAFF. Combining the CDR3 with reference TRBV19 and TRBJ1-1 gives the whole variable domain DGGITQSPKYLFRKEGQNVTLSCEQNLNHDAMYWYRQDPGQGLRLIYYSQIVNDFQKGDIAEGYSVSREKKESFPLTVTSAQKNPTAFYLCASSRSRGTEAFFGQGTRLTVV.

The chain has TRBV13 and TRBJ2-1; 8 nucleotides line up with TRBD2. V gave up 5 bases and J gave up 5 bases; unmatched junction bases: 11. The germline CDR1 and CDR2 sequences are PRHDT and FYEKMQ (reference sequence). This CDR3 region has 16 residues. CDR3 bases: TGTGCCAGCAGCCCCCTTATAGGGACTAGAGACAATGAGCAGTTCTTC. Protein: CASSPLIGTRDNEQFF.

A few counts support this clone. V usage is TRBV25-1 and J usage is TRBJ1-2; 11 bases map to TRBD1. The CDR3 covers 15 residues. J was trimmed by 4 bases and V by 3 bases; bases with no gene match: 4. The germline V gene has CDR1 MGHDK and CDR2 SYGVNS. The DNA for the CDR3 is TGTGCCAGCAGTGAGGACAGGGGGCAAAGCTATGGCTACACCTTC. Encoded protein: CASSEDRGQSYGYTF.

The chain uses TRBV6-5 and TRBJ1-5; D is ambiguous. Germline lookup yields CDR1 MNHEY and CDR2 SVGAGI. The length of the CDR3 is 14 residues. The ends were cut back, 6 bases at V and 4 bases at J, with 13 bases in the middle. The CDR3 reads CASRQIPGNQPQHF. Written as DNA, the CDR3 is TGTGCCAGCAGACAGATCCCTGGGAATCAGCCCCAGCATTTT.

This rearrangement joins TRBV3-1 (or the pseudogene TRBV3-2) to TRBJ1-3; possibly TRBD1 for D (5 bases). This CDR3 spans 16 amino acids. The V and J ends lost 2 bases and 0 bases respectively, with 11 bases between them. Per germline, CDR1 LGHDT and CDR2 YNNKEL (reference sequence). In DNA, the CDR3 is TGTGCCAGCAGCCAAAGGGGCTCTACCTCTGGAAACACCATATATTTT. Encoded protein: CASSQRGSTSGNTIYF.

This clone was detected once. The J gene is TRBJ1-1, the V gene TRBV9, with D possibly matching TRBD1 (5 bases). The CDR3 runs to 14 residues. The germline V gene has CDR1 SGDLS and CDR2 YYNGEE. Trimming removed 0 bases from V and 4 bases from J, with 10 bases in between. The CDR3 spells CASSVDGGSTEAFF. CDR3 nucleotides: TGTGCCAGCAGCGTAGATGGGGGGAGCACTGAAGCTTTCTTT.

CDR3 bases: TGCGCCAGCAGCCAAGACGCGGGTTCACCCCTCCACTTT. Its protein is CASSQDAGSPLHF. The rearrangement links TRBV4-3 to TRBJ1-6; D not resolved. The CDR3 runs 13 residues. Between the trimmed V and J ends, which lost 0 bases and 9 bases, there was a span of 6 bases. The V gene's germline CDR1 is LGHNA and CDR2 YSLEER.

CDR3 nucleotide sequence: TGTGCCAGCAGTTCGGGGGGCGTTTATGGCTACACCTTC. The encoded protein is CASSSGGVYGYTF. The chain couples TRBV28 to TRBJ1-2; a weak D match, TRBD1 (6 bases). CDR3 length: 13 amino acids. V was cut by 4 bases and J by 5 bases, with 11 bases left in between. Per the germline V gene, CDR1 is MDHEN and CDR2 is SYDVKM.